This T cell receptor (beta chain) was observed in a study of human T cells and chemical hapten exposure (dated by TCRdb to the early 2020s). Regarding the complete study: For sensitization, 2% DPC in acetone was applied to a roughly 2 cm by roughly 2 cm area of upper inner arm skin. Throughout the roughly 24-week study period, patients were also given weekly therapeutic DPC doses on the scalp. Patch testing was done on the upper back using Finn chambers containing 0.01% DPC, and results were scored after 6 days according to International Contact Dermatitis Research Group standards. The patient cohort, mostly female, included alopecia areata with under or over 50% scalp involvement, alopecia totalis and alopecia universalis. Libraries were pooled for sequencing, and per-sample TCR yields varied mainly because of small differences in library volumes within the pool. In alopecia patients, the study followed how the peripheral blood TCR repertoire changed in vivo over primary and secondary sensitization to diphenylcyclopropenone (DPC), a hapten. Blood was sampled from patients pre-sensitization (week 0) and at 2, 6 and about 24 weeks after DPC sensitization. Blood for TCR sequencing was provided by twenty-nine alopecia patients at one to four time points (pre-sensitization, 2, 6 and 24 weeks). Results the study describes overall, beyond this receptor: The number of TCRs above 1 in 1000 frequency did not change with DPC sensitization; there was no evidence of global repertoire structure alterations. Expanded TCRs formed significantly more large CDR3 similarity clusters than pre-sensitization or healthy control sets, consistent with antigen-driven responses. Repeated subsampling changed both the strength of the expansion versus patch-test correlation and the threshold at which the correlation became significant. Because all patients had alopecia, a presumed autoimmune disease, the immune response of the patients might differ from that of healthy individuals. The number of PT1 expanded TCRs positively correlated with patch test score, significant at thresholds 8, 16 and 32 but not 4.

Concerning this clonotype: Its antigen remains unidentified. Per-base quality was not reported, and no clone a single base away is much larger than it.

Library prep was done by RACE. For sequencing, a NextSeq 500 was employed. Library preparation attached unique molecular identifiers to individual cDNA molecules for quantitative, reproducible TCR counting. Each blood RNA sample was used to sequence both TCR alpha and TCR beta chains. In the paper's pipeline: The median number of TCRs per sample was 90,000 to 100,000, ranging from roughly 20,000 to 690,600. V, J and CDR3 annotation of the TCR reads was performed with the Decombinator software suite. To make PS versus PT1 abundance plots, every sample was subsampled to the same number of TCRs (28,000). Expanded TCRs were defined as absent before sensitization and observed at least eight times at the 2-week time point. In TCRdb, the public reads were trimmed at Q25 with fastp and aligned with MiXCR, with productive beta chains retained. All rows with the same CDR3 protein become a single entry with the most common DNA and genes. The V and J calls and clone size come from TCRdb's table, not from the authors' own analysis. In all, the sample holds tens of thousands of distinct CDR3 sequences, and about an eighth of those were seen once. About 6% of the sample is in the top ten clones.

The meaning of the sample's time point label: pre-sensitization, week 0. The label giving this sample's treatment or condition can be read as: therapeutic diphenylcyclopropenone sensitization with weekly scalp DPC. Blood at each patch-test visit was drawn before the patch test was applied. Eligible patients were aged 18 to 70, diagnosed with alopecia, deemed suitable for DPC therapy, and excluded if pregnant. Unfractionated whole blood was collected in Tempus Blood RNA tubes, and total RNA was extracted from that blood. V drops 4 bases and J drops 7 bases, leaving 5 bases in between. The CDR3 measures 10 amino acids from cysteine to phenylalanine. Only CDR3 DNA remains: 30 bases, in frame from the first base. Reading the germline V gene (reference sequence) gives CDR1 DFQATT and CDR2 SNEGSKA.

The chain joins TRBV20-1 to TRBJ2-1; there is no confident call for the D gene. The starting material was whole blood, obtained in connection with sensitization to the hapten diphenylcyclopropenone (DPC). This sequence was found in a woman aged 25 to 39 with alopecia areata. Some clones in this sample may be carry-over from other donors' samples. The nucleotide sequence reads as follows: TGCAGTGCTACCGATAATGAGCAGTTCTTC. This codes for CSATDNEQFF.